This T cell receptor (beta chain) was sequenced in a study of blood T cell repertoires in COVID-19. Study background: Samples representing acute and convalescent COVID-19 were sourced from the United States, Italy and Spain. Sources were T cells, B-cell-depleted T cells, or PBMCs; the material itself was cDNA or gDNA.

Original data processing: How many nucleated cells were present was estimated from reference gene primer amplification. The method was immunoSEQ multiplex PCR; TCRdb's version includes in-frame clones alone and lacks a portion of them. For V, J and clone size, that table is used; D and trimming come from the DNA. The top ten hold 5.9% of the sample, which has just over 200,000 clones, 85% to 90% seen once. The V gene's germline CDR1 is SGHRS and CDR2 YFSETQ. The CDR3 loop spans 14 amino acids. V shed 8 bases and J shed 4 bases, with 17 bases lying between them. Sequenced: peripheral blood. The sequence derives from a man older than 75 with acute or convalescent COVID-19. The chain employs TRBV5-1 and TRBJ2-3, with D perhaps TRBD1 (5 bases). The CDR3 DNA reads TGCGCCAGTCATCTACAGGATGGTCCAGATACGCAGTATTTT. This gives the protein CASHLQDGPDTQYF.